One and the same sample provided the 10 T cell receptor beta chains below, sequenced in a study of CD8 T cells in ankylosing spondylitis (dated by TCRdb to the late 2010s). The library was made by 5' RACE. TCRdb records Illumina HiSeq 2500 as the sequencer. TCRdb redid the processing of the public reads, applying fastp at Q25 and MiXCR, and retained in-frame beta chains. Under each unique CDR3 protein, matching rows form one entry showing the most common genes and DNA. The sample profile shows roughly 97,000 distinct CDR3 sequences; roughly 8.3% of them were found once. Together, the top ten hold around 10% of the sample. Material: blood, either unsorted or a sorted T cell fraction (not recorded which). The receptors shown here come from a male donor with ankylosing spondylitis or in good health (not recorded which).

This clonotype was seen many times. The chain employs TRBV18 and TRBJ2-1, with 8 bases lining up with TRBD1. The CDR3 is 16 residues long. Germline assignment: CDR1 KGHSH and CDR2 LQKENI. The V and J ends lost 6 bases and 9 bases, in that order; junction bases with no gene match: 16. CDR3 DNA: TGTGCCAGCTCTACGGGACTGGGAACTACAGGGGGTGAGCAGTTCTTC. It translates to CASSTGLGTTGGEQFF.

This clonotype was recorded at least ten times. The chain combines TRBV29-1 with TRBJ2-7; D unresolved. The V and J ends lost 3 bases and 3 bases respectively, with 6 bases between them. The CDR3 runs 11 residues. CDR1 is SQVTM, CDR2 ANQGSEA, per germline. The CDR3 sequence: CSVDTLYEQYF. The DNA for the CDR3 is TGCAGCGTTGACACGCTCTACGAGCAGTACTTC.

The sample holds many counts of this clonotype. The CDR3 DNA reads TGCGCCAGCAGCTTGAGGCAAGCGGGCAATGAGCAGTTCTTC. Amino acids: CASSLRQAGNEQFF. The V call is TRBV5-1, the J call TRBJ2-1; maybe TRBD2 (6 bases). CDR1 and CDR2 (germline): SGHRS, YFSETQ. The V gene lost 1 base and the J gene lost 6 bases, with 11 bases spanning the gap. There are 14 residues in the CDR3.

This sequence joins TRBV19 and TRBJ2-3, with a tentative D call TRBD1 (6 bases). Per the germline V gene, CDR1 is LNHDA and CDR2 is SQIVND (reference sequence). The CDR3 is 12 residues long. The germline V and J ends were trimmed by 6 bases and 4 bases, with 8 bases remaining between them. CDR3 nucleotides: TGTGCCAGTAGCAACAGGGCAGATACGCAGTATTTT. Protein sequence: CASSNRADTQYF. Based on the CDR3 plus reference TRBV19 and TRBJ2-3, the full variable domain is DGGITQSPKYLFRKEGQNVTLSCEQNLNHDAMYWYRQDPGQGLRLIYYSQIVNDFQKGDIAEGYSVSREKKESFPLTVTSAQKNPTAFYLCASSNRADTQYFGPGTRLTVL.

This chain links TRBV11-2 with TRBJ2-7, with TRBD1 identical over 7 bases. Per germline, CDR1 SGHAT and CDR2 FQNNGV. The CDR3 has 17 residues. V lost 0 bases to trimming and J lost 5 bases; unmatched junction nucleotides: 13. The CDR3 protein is CASSLDPTTGNSNEQYF. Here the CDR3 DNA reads TGTGCCAGCAGCTTAGATCCGACGACAGGGAATTCCAACGAGCAGTACTTC.

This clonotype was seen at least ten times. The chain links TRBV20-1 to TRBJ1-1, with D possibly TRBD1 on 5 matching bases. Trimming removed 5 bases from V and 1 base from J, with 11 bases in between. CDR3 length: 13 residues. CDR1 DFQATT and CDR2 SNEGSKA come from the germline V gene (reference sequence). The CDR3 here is CSAATDTNTEAFF. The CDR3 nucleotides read TGCAGTGCTGCGACAGACACGAACACTGAAGCTTTCTTT.

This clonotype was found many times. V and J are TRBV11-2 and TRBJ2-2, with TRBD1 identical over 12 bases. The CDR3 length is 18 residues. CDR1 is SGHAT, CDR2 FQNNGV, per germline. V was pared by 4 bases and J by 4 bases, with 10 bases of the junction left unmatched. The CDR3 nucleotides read TGTGCCAGCAGCTCCCTCCGGGACAGGGGGCGCATCACCGGGGAGCTGTTTTTT. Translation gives CASSSLRDRGRITGELFF.

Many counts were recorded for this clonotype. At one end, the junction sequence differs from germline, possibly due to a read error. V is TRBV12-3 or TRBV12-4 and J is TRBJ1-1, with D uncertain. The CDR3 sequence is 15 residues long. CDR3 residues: CVSSSPNKGEYEAFF. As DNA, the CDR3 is TGTGTCAGCAGTTCACCCAATAAAGGAGAGTATGAAGCTTTCTTT.

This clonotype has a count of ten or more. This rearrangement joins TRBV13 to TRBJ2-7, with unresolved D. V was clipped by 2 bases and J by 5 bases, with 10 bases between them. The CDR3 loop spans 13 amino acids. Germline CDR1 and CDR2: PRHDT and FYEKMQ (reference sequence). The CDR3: CASSLKPADEQYF. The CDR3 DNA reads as TGTGCCAGCAGCTTAAAACCCGCCGACGAGCAGTACTTC.

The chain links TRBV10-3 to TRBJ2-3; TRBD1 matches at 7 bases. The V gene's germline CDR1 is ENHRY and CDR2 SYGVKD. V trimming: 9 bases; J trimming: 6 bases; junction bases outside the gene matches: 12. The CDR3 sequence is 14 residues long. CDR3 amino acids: CAIKDRVRQDTQYF. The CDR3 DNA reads TGTGCCATTAAAGACAGGGTTAGGCAGGATACGCAGTATTTT.